Detailed here is one T cell receptor (beta chain). Some clones are missing from TCRdb's copy, which holds only in-frame ones; the method was immunoSEQ multiplex PCR. The table records about 10,000 clones, more than 85% of them present only once. V was cut by 0 bases and J by 7 bases, with 11 bases left in between. The V gene's germline CDR1 is SGDLS and CDR2 YYNGEE. The CDR3 length is 14 residues. These data are taken from a study of PD-1 blockade in classical Hodgkin lymphoma. As for time point: newly diagnosed, previously untreated cHL patient sample. Magnetic negative selection of thawed PBMCs yielded the CD8+ T cells.

This receptor was identified in a human donor with classical Hodgkin lymphoma. The sequenced sample was CD8+ T cells from blood. The chain carries TRBV9 and TRBJ1-3, with D possibly TRBD1 on 6 matching bases. Here the CDR3 DNA reads TGTGCCAGCAGCGTAGGGGGGGCAAGCAACACCATATATTTT. This codes for CASSVGGASNTIYF.